These 18 T cell receptor beta chains were sequenced from one sample in a study of T-cell memory formation after mild COVID-19. TCRdb re-derived calls from the 5' RACE reads in MiXCR, one entry per CDR3 protein. The sample holds 470,000 or so distinct CDR3 sequences, around 27% seen once. The sequenced sample was PBMCs or a T cell subset sorted from them (not recorded which). The receptor set was obtained from an adult woman who had mild COVID-19 (a few samples of this study predate the infection). Cell type and time point are not known.

V is TRBV24-1 and J is TRBJ1-1; 11 bases align to TRBD1. The CDR3 consists of 15 residues. Germline-derived CDR1 and CDR2 are KGHDR and SFDVKD. V lost 4 bases and J lost 3; bases outside the gene matches: 3. The chain's CDR3 is CATSDSGQGDTEAFF. The DNA of the CDR3 is TGTGCCACCAGTGACTCGGGACAGGGGGACACTGAAGCTTTCTTT.

V is TRBV5-5 and J is TRBJ1-2; a weak D match, TRBD1 (5 bases). The CDR3 is 13 amino acids. The V gene lost 6 bases and the J gene lost 8 bases, with 17 bases spanning the gap. Germline V gene lookup returns CDR1 SGHKS and CDR2 YYEKEE (reference sequence). In DNA form, the CDR3 reads TGTGCCAGCATAAGGTTCATGGGGGAAGGCTACACCTTC. Translated: CASIRFMGEGYTF.

The chain couples TRBV29-1 to TRBJ2-2; D is uncertain. Germline CDR1 reads SQVTM; CDR2 reads ANQGSEA. The CDR3 is 15 amino acids. V was pared by 4 bases and J by 0 bases, with 12 bases between. DNA of the CDR3: TGCAGCGTTGCCTCCCGGGCTACGAACACCGGGGAGCTGTTTTTT. Protein product: CSVASRATNTGELFF.

This clonotype appeared a few times. The V call is TRBV20-1, the J call TRBJ1-4; D is ambiguous. Trimming took off 3 bases at V and 8 bases at J, with 16 bases between the two ends. Germline CDR1 DFQATT, CDR2 SNEGSKA (reference sequence). The CDR3 is 14 amino acids. This chain's CDR3 is CSASPWRREEKLFF. Written as DNA, the CDR3 is TGCAGTGCTAGCCCCTGGCGGCGAGAGGAAAAACTGTTTTTT.

This clonotype was counted only a few times. The rearrangement links TRBV3-1 to TRBJ2-5; 7 bases align to TRBD2. This CDR3 contains 15 residues. Germline V CDR1 and CDR2: LGHDT, YNNKEL (reference sequence). Trimming removed 8 bases from V and 1 base from J; junction bases left unmatched: 10. CDR3 region: CASLDSGSLQETQYF. The CDR3 bases are TGTGCCAGCCTCGATAGCGGGTCACTCCAAGAGACCCAGTACTTC.

The V and J genes are TRBV25-1 and TRBJ2-7, with D maybe TRBD2 (5 bases). Germline CDR1 is MGHDK and CDR2 is SYGVNS. V gave up 6 bases and J gave up 0 bases, with 9 bases separating them. The CDR3 spans 13 residues. As DNA, the CDR3 is TGTGCCAGCAGCGAGGGTTACTCCTACGAGCAGTACTTC. Translating gives CASSEGYSYEQYF.

This clonotype was observed a handful of times. J is TRBJ2-3 and V is TRBV5-1; possibly TRBD2 for D (5 bases). V was trimmed by 9 bases and J by 4 bases, leaving 18 bases between them. Germline V lookup: CDR1 SGHRS, CDR2 YFSETQ. CDR3 length: 14 amino acids. DNA of the CDR3: TGCGCCACCCGCGGCGGGCAAACCTCAGATACGCAGTATTTT. Translation: CATRGGQTSDTQYF.

In this sample, this clonotype turned up a few times. The rearrangement uses TRBV6-5 and TRBJ2-1; D not certain. The V gene lost 9 bases and the J gene lost 2 bases, with 20 bases spanning the gap. From germline, CDR1 is MNHEY and CDR2 SVGAGI. The CDR3 is made up of 16 amino acids. CDR3 region: CARPEQGSATYNEQFF. CDR3 DNA sequence: TGTGCCAGACCCGAACAAGGGTCCGCTACCTACAATGAGCAGTTCTTC.

This clonotype was counted between two and nine times. CDR3 sequence reads: CASSFWESGELFF. As DNA, the CDR3 is TGTGCCAGCAGCTTCTGGGAATCCGGGGAGCTGTTTTTT. The V gene is TRBV7-9, the J gene TRBJ2-2; no definite D call. This CDR3 contains 13 residues. From germline, CDR1 is SEHNR and CDR2 FQNEAQ (reference sequence). V was trimmed by 3 bases and J by 6 bases, leaving 8 bases between them.

The V and J genes are TRBV7-2 and TRBJ2-3; D is possibly TRBD2 (6 bases). The CDR3 is made up of 17 amino acids. From germline, CDR1 is SGHTA and CDR2 FQGNSA. V gave up 6 bases and J gave up 1 base, with 20 bases separating them. CDR3: CASRYIGGQYGTDTQYF. The CDR3 DNA is TGTGCCAGCAGATATATAGGAGGGCAGTATGGCACAGATACGCAGTATTTT.

The genes are TRBV7-6 and TRBJ1-2, with TRBD1 identical over 7 bases. Germline CDR1 and CDR2: SGHVS and FNYEAQ. J lost 4 bases, V lost 5 bases, and 4 bases had no gene match. This CDR3 has 13 amino acids. CDR3 sequence: CASSNRGGYGYTF. In DNA, the CDR3 is TGTGCCAGCAGCAACAGGGGAGGCTATGGCTACACCTTC.

The chain recombines TRBV6-2 or TRBV6-3 with TRBJ2-7, with 11 bases lining up with TRBD2. Germline V gene sequence: CDR1 MNHEY, CDR2 SVGEGT. With V trimmed by 4 bases and J by 3 bases, 5 bases remained unmatched. CDR3 size: 15 residues. The CDR3 region has the DNA TGTGCCAGCAGTTCGACTAGCGGGATGATCTACGAGCAGTACTTC. Residues: CASSSTSGMIYEQYF.

This clonotype was seen a handful of times. The chain links TRBV6-5 to TRBJ2-7; unclear D gene. The germline V gene has CDR1 MNHEY and CDR2 SVGAGI. V was clipped by 0 bases and J by 4 bases, with 4 bases between them. The CDR3 has 12 residues. The CDR3 DNA reads as TGTGCCAGCAGTTACTCGGTGTACGAGCAGTACTTC. Amino acids: CASSYSVYEQYF.

The chain couples TRBV27 to TRBJ1-1, with 10 positions matching TRBD1. The germline CDR1 and CDR2 sequences are MNHEY and SMNVEV (reference sequence). Germline trimming cut 6 bases from V and 6 bases from J; bases unmatched to any gene: 7. The CDR3 runs 14 residues. The CDR3 region has the DNA TGTGCCAGCAGGAGACAGGGGGCGCAGGCTGAAGCTTTCTTT. Residues: CASRRQGAQAEAFF.

The chain links TRBV30 to TRBJ1-1; D possibly corresponds to TRBD1 (5 bases). Germline values: CDR1 GTSNPN, CDR2 SVGIG (reference sequence). Deletions cut 2 bases from V and 2 bases from J, with 12 bases between. CDR3 length: 14 amino acids. This CDR3 reads CAWSLGAPNTEAFF. The CDR3 DNA is TGTGCCTGGAGTTTAGGGGCCCCTAACACTGAAGCTTTCTTT.

Only a few counts were recorded for this clonotype. This chain connects TRBV7-6 to TRBJ2-1; 7 nucleotides match TRBD2. The CDR3 extends over 15 amino acids. Germline loops: CDR1 SGHVS, CDR2 FNYEAQ. Losses at the gene ends were 5 bases for V and 7 bases for J; bases not matched to a gene: 11. The CDR3 coding sequence is TGTGCCAGCAGCCACACGGGGGGTGGAAAAAATGAGCAGTTCTTC. Its translation: CASSHTGGGKNEQFF.

This sequence joins TRBV10-3 and TRBJ1-2, with D perhaps matching TRBD1 (6 bases). Looked up from germline, CDR1 is ENHRY and CDR2 is SYGVKD. The CDR3 has 13 amino acids. Trimming took 6 bases from V and 6 from J, leaving 14 bases between them. The CDR3 region is CAIRPTGSHGYTF. The CDR3, as DNA: TGTGCCATCAGACCGACAGGTAGTCATGGCTACACCTTC.

This clonotype has a handful of counts. This chain connects TRBV30 to TRBJ2-7; TRBD2 matches 7 bases. The V gene's germline CDR1 is GTSNPN and CDR2 SVGIG (reference sequence). CDR3 length: 14 residues. The ends lost 3 bases at V and 6 bases at J; junction bases unmatched: 11. The CDR3 loop reads CAWSIWSGVGEQYF. CDR3 coding DNA: TGTGCCTGGAGCATCTGGAGCGGGGTTGGCGAGCAGTACTTC.